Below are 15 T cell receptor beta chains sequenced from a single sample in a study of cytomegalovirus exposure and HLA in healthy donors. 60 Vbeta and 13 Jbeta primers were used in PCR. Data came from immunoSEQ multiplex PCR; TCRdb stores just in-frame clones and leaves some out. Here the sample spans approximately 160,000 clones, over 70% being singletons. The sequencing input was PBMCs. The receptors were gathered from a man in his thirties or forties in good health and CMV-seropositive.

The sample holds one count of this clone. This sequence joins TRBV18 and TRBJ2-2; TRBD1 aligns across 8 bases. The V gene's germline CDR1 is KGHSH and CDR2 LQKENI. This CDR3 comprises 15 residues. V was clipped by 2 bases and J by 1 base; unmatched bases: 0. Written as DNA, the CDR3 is TGTGCCAGCTCACCAGGGACAGGGAACACCGGGGAGCTGTTTTTT. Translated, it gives CASSPGTGNTGELFF.

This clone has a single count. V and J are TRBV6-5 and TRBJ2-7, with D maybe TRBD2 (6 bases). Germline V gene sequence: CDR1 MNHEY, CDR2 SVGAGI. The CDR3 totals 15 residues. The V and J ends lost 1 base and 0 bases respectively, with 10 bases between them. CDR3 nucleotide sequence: TGTGCCAGCAGTTACTATGGGGGGAGCTCCTACGAGCAGTACTTC. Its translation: CASSYYGGSSYEQYF.

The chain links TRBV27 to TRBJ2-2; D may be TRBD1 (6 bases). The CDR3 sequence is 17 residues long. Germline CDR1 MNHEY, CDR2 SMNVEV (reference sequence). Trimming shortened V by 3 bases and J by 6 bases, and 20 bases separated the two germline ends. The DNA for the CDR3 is TGTGCCAGCAGTTTCGACCCAGGGGCTAGCTTCGCCGGGGAGCTGTTTTTT. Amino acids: CASSFDPGASFAGELFF.

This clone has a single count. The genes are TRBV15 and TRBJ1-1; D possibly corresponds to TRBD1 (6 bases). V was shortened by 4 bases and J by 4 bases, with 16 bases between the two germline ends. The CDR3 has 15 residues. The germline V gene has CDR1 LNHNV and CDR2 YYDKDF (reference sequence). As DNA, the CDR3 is TGTGCCACCAGCAATCCACAGGGTTATAGCACTGAAGCTTTCTTT. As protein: CATSNPQGYSTEAFF.

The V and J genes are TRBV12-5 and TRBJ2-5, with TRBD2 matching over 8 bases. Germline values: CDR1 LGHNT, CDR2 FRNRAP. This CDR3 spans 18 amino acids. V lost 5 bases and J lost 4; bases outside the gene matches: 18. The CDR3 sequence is CASGPKLGAERGLETQYF. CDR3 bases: TGTGCTAGTGGTCCCAAGTTGGGGGCAGAGCGGGGGTTAGAGACCCAGTACTTC. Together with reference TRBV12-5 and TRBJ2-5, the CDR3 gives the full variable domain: DARVTQTPRHKVTEMGQEVTMRCQPILGHNTVFWYRQTMMQGLELLAYFRNRAPLDDSGMPKDRFSAEMPDATLATLKIQPSEPRDSAVYFCASGPKLGAERGLETQYFGPGTRLLVL.

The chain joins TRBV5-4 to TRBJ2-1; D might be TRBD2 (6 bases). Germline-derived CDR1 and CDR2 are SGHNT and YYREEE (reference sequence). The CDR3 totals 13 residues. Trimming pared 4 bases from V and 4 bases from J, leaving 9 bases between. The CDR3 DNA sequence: TGTGCCAGCAGCCCGGGACTGTACAATGAGCAGTTCTTC. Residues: CASSPGLYNEQFF.

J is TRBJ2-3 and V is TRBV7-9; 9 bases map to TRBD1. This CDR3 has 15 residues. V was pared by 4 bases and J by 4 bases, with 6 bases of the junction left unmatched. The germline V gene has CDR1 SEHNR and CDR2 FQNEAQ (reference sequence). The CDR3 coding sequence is TGTGCCAGCAGCTACCGACAGGGGGGGCCAGATACGCAGTATTTT. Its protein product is CASSYRQGGPDTQYF.

CDR3: CASSFRIAGGYNEQFF. The CDR3 bases are TGTGCCAGCAGCTTCCGGATAGCGGGAGGGTACAATGAGCAGTTCTTC. The chain joins TRBV5-6 to TRBJ2-1; the match to TRBD2 covers 11 bases. Germline assignment: CDR1 SGHDT and CDR2 YYEEEE. V was clipped by 2 bases and J by 4 bases; unmatched bases: 5. The length of the CDR3 is 16 residues.

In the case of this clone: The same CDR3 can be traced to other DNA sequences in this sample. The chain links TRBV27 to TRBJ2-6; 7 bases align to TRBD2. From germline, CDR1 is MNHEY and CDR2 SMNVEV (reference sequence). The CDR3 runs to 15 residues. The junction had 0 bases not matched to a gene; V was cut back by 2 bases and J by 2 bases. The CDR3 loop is CASSLAGAGANVLTF. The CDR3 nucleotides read TGTGCCAGCAGTTTAGCGGGGGCTGGGGCCAACGTCCTGACTTTC.

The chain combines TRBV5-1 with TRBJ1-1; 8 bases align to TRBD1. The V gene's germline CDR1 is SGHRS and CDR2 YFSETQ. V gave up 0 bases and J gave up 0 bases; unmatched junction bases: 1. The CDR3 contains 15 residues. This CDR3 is CASSLETGVNTEAFF. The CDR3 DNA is TGCGCCAGCAGCTTGGAGACAGGGGTGAACACTGAAGCTTTCTTT.

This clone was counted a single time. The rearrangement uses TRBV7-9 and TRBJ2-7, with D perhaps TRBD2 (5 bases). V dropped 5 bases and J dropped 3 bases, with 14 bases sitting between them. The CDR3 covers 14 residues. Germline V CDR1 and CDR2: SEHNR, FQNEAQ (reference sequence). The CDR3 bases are TGTGCCAGCAGCGGAGGACGGAGACTCTACGAGCAGTACTTC. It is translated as CASSGGRRLYEQYF.

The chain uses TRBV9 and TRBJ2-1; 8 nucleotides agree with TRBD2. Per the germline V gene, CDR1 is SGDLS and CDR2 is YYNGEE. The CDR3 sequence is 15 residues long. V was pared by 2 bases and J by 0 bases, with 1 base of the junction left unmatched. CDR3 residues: CASSVGTSSYNEQFF. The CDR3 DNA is TGTGCCAGCAGCGTCGGGACTAGCTCCTACAATGAGCAGTTCTTC. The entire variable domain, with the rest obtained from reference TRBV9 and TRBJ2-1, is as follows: DSGVTQTPKHLITATGQRVTLRCSPRSGDLSVYWYQQSLDQGLQFLIQYYNGEERAKGNILERFSAQQFPDLHSELNLSSLELGDSALYFCASSVGTSSYNEQFFGPGTRLTVL.

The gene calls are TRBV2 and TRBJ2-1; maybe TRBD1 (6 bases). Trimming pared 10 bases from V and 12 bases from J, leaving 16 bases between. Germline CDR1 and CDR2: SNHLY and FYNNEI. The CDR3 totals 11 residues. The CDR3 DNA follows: TGTGCCATCGACTCCGTCAGGGGGCAGTTCTTC. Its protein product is CAIDSVRGQFF.

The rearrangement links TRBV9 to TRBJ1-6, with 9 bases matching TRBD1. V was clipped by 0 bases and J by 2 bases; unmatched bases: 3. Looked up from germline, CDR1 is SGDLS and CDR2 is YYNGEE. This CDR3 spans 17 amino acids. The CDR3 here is CASSVGTGETYNSPLHF. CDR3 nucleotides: TGTGCCAGCAGCGTAGGGACAGGGGAGACCTATAATTCACCCCTCCACTTT. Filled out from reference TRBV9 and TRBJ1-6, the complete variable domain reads DSGVTQTPKHLITATGQRVTLRCSPRSGDLSVYWYQQSLDQGLQFLIQYYNGEERAKGNILERFSAQQFPDLHSELNLSSLELGDSALYFCASSVGTGETYNSPLHFGNGTRLTVT.

CDR3 bases: TGTGCCAGCAGTTTTCGTAGCGGGAGCTTATACAATGAGCAGTTCTTC. Amino acids: CASSFRSGSLYNEQFF. The chain joins TRBV6-5 to TRBJ2-1; 9 bases line up with TRBD2. Losses at the gene ends were 4 bases for V and 4 bases for J; bases not matched to a gene: 8. The CDR3 consists of 16 residues. Germline CDR1 and CDR2: MNHEY and SVGAGI.